This entry lists 13 T cell receptor beta chains sequenced from one sample in a study of read filtering for tumor transcriptome and immune sequencing. From approximately 430 ng of RNA, a library with molecular barcoded alpha/delta and beta/gamma adaptors was made. Using its own MiXCR run on the reads, TCRdb lists one record per CDR3 protein. The table shows about 45,000 distinct CDR3 sequences, with 20% occurring only once. Material for sequencing was a population of CD138-negative cells sorted from bone marrow. The receptors shown here come from a donor aged 40 or older with multiple myeloma.

This clonotype was counted at least ten times. The gene calls are TRBV11-3 and TRBJ2-2, with D perhaps TRBD2 (5 bases). V gave up 2 bases and J gave up 5 bases, with 12 bases separating them. The CDR3 extends over 15 amino acids. The germline gives CDR1 SGHNT, CDR2 YENEEA. The CDR3 spells CASSLSGGQTGELFF. Here the CDR3 DNA reads TGTGCCAGCAGCTTATCCGGCGGGCAAACCGGGGAGCTGTTTTTT. Supplemented by reference TRBV11-3 and TRBJ2-2, the full variable domain reads EAGVVQSPRYKIIEKKQPVAFWCNPISGHNTLYWYLQNLGQGPELLIRYENEEAVDDSQLPKDRFSAERLKGVDSTLKIQPAELGDSAVYLCASSLSGGQTGELFFGEGSRLTVL.

This clonotype was seen repeatedly, ten times or more. The CDR3 is CSASDGRTYEQYF. CDR3 nucleotides: TGCAGTGCTAGTGATGGGCGAACCTACGAGCAGTACTTC. V usage is TRBV20-1 and J usage is TRBJ2-7; D unclear. The V and J ends lost 3 bases and 2 bases respectively, with 11 bases between them. Germline CDR1 and CDR2: DFQATT and SNEGSKA (reference sequence). The CDR3 covers 13 residues.

This clonotype was seen ten or more times. V is TRBV23-1 and J is TRBJ1-5, with D uncertain. TRBV23-1 is annotated as an ORF whose role is uncertain. The CDR3 runs 14 residues. V dropped 2 bases and J dropped 10 bases, with 15 bases sitting between them. CDR3 nucleotide sequence: TGCGCCAGCAGTCAAGGAGCCGGATGGGGACCCCAGCATTTT. Protein sequence: CASSQGAGWGPQHF.

This clonotype was counted only a few times. This rearrangement joins TRBV27 to TRBJ2-7, with 7 positions matching TRBD2. There are 11 residues in the CDR3. V gave up 5 bases and J gave up 7 bases; unmatched junction bases: 2. Germline V lookup: CDR1 MNHEY, CDR2 SMNVEV (reference sequence). CDR3 bases: TGTGCCAGCAGTGGGGGGGGTGAGCAGTACTTC. Translating gives CASSGGGEQYF.

This clonotype was seen ten or more times. The rearrangement links TRBV7-9 to TRBJ2-7; D remains ambiguous. The CDR3 contains 12 residues. The germline V gene has CDR1 SEHNR and CDR2 FQNEAQ (reference sequence). The germline V and J ends were trimmed by 1 base and 3 bases, with 4 bases remaining between them. The CDR3: CASSLVGYEQYF. The CDR3 coding sequence is TGTGCCAGCAGCTTAGTCGGCTACGAGCAGTACTTC.

This clonotype was counted many times. V and J are TRBV20-1 and TRBJ1-1; D is uncertain. Germline-derived CDR1 and CDR2 are DFQATT and SNEGSKA (reference sequence). This CDR3 is built from 13 residues. The V end was cut by 0 bases, the J end by 2 bases, with 7 bases between. The CDR3 DNA follows: TGCAGTGCTAGAGAACCATTTAACACTGAAGCTTTCTTT. Protein sequence: CSAREPFNTEAFF.

Within the sample, this clonotype is medium-sized (0.01 to 0.1%). Here the CDR3 reads CASSEALPASAVANEQFF. The CDR3 DNA is TGTGCCAGCAGTGAAGCGCTTCCGGCCTCCGCGGTGGCCAATGAGCAGTTCTTC. The chain joins TRBV2 to TRBJ2-1; D unresolved. V was clipped by 0 bases and J by 6 bases, with 21 bases between them. Germline V gene lookup returns CDR1 SNHLY and CDR2 FYNNEI. The CDR3 spans 18 residues.

The rearrangement uses TRBV28 and TRBJ2-3; 8 nucleotides align to TRBD1. This CDR3 has 13 residues. V gave up 6 bases and J gave up 3 bases; unmatched junction bases: 2. Germline CDR1 MDHEN, CDR2 SYDVKM. The DNA for the CDR3 is TGTGCCAGCAGGGACAGGGAAACAGATACGCAGTATTTT. It yields the protein CASRDRETDTQYF.

This clonotype has a count of ten or more. The chain's CDR3 is CASSSGGDNEQFF. The CDR3 bases are TGTGCCAGCAGTTCAGGGGGAGACAATGAGCAGTTCTTC. The J gene is TRBJ2-1, the V gene TRBV6-2 or TRBV6-3; TRBD1 agrees at 7 bases. This CDR3 contains 13 residues. With 4 bases clipped from V and 5 bases from J, the junction kept 2 bases outside the gene matches. The germline V gene encodes CDR1 MNHEY and CDR2 SVGEGT.

A word on this clonotype: A much larger clone is a single base away; this may be a read error. The chain is built from TRBV25-1 and TRBJ1-1; D not resolved. From germline, CDR1 is MGHDK and CDR2 SYGVNS. The CDR3 consists of 12 residues. The CDR3, as DNA: TGTGCCGGCAGTGCTACTTTGGCTGAAGCTTTCTTT. It encodes CAGSATLAEAFF.

This clonotype was recorded at least ten times. This chain links TRBV29-1 with TRBJ1-5, with D tentatively TRBD1 (5 bases). The ends were cut back, 7 bases at V and 1 base at J, with 14 bases in the middle. Germline values: CDR1 SQVTM, CDR2 ANQGSEA. The CDR3 runs 14 residues. The CDR3 DNA reads TGCAGCGCCCAAGAGGGGACGAGCAATCAGCCCCAGCATTTT. As protein: CSAQEGTSNQPQHF.

This clonotype occurred a few times. The rearrangement links TRBV11-3 to TRBJ2-2; possibly TRBD1 or TRBD2 for D (5 bases each). V gave up 5 bases and J gave up 7 bases, with 17 bases separating them. The germline V gene has CDR1 SGHNT and CDR2 YENEEA. CDR3 length equals 15 residues. The CDR3 protein is CASSNSGTTNGELFF. The CDR3 bases are TGTGCCAGCAGCAATTCCGGGACGACAAACGGGGAGCTGTTTTTT. Full variable domain (rest looked up from reference TRBV11-3 and TRBJ2-2): EAGVVQSPRYKIIEKKQPVAFWCNPISGHNTLYWYLQNLGQGPELLIRYENEEAVDDSQLPKDRFSAERLKGVDSTLKIQPAELGDSAVYLCASSNSGTTNGELFFGEGSRLTVL.

This clonotype was seen many times. This chain links TRBV3-1 with TRBJ2-2, with D hard to call. Germline V lookup: CDR1 LGHDT, CDR2 YNNKEL (reference sequence). Trimming took off 2 bases at V and 0 bases at J, with 4 bases between the two ends. This CDR3 has 14 residues. The chain's CDR3 is CASSQRPNTGELFF. CDR3 nucleotide sequence: TGTGCCAGCAGCCAACGGCCGAACACCGGGGAGCTGTTTTTT.